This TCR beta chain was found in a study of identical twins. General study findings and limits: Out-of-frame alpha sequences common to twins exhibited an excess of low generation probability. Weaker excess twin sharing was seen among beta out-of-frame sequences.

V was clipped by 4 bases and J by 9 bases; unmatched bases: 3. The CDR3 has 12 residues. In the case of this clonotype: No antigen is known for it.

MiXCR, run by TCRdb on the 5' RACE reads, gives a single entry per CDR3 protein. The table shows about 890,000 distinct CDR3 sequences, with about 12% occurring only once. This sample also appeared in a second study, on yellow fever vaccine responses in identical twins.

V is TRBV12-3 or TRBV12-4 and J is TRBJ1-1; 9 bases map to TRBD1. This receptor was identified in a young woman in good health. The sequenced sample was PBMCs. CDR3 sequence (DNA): TGTGCCAGCAGTTCCGGACAGGGGAAAGCTTTCTTT. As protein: CASSSGQGKAFF.